This T cell receptor beta chain was identified in a study of T cells in tuberculosis. In this sample, this clone turned up once. Trimming at V came to 1 base and at J to 5 bases, leaving 13 bases not matched to a gene. The CDR3 spans 17 residues. CDR1 MGHDK and CDR2 SYGVNS come from the germline V gene. Here immunoSEQ multiplex PCR was the method, and the copy in TCRdb shows in-frame clones only, minus some. This sample carries about 58,000 clones, roughly 90% of them seen once, and the ten largest clones take around a fifth. After thawing and overnight rest, PBMC were stained with GMM-loaded CD1B tetramer, viability dye and anti-CD3 for sorting. The CD1B tetramers carried C32 glucose monomycolate purified from Rhodococcus equi.

The chain links TRBV25-1 to TRBJ1-2, with 7 bases lining up with TRBD1. This receptor was identified in an adult woman with latent tuberculosis. The sequenced sample consisted of CD1b-GMM tetramer-negative cells sorted from PBMCs. CDR3 sequence reads: CASSESRDSIPIYGYTF. CDR3 sequence (DNA): TGTGCCAGCAGTGAATCCCGGGACAGCATACCGATATATGGCTACACCTTC.